This T cell receptor (beta chain) stems from a study of cytomegalovirus exposure and HLA in healthy donors. General observations from the study: In vitro, a few CMV-associated chains proved specific for CMV antigens.

This table comes from immunoSEQ multiplex PCR, and its TCRdb copy is limited to in-frame clones, with some not included. The profile shows about 100,000 clones, over 85% of them singletons. CDR1 is GTSNPN and CDR2 is SVGIG in the germline V gene (reference sequence). CDR3 length: 13 residues. The germline V and J ends were trimmed by 3 bases and 7 bases, with 10 bases remaining between them. Worth noting for this clone: Its antigen is unknown.

This TCR was sampled from a woman in her late teens or twenties in good health and CMV-seronegative. The genes are TRBV30 and TRBJ1-6; D unclear. The sample taken for sequencing was PBMCs. The CDR3 spells CAWRPGGNSPLHF. DNA for the CDR3: TGTGCCTGGAGGCCCGGCGGGAATTCACCCCTCCACTTT.